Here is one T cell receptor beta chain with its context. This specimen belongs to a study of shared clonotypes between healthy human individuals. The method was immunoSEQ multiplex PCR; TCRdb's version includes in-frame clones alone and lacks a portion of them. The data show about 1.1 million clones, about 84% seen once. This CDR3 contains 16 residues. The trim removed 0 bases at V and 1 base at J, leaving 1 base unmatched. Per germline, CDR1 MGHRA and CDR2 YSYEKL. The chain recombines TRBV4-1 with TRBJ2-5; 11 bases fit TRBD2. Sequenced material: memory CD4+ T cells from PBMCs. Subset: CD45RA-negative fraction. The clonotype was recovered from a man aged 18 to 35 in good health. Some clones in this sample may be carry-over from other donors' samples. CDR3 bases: TGCGCCAGCAGCCAAGAAGGACTAGCGGGCCAAGAGACCCAGTACTTC. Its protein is CASSQEGLAGQETQYF.